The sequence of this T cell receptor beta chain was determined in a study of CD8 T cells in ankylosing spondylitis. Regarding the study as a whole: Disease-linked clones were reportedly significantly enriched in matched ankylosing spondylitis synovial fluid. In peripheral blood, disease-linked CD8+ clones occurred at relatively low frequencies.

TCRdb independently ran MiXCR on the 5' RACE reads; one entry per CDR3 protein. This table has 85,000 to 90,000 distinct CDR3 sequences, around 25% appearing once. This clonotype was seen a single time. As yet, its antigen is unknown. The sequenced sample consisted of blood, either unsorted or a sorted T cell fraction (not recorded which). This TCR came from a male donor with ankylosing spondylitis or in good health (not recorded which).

The CDR3 region has the DNA TGTGCCAGTTCCACAGGAGATCCGAGGCAGTTCTTC. It specifies CASSTGDPRQFF. This chain connects TRBV18 to TRBJ2-1, with D possibly being TRBD1 (5 bases). The germline V gene encodes CDR1 KGHSH and CDR2 LQKENI. This CDR3 is built from 12 residues. V shed 9 bases and J shed 12 bases, with 18 bases lying between them.